This record covers a single T cell receptor (beta chain). The antigen is unknown. The data stem from a study of OX40 agonist ivuxolimab in advanced cancers. Study summary: Recorded diagnoses for dose-escalation patients were hepatocellular carcinoma, melanoma, renal cell or head and neck cancer. Findings of the study overall: Clonal expansion from baseline to week 6 occurred in both CD4+ and CD8+ T cells.

Profiling relied on immunoSEQ multiplex PCR, and the TCRdb table lists in-frame clones only, not all of them. The sample has more than 75,000 clones; 84% are singletons. Germline V gives CDR1 SGHNT, CDR2 YYREEE (reference sequence). This CDR3 comprises 17 residues. V was clipped by 3 bases and J by 2 bases, with 18 bases between them. The sequences come from CD4+ or CD8+ T cells sorted from blood, collected in a trial of the OX40 agonist ivuxolimab. The rearrangement uses TRBV5-4 and TRBJ2-1; D possibly corresponds to TRBD1 (5 bases). This sequence was found in an adult with an advanced solid tumor such as melanoma, head and neck, liver or kidney cancer. The CDR3 DNA is TGTGCCAGCAGCTCCCAACAGGCAACCAAAACCTACAATGAGCAGTTCTTC. This encodes CASSSQQATKTYNEQFF. Looking up the rest from reference TRBV5-4 and TRBJ2-1 gives the full variable domain: ETGVTQSPTHLIKTRGQQVTLRCSSQSGHNTVSWYQQALGQGPQFIFQYYREEENGRGNFPPRFSGLQFPNYSSELNVNALELDDSALYLCASSSQQATKTYNEQFFGPGTRLTVL.